This T cell receptor (beta chain) is from a study of T cells in localized non-small cell lung cancer. General study findings and limits: Across samples, adjacent lung featured a median roughly 50 of the top 100 tumor clones. Elevated circulating T cell density in blood was associated with longer overall survival.

In regard to this clone: Its specificity is not known.

Profiling relied on immunoSEQ multiplex PCR, and the TCRdb table lists in-frame clones only, not all of them. The table shows 2,000 to 2,500 clones, with more than 30% occurring only once. The sequence came from a man between 40 and 70 years old with stage I lung adenocarcinoma. The sample here was lung tumor tissue, taken before any cancer treatment.

The CDR3 is CASSMPVYGYTF. In nucleotides, the CDR3 is TGTGCCAGTAGTATGCCGGTCTATGGCTACACCTTC. The chain recombines TRBV19 with TRBJ1-2, with unresolved D. Per the germline V gene, CDR1 is LNHDA and CDR2 is SQIVND (reference sequence). The CDR3 sequence is 12 residues long. V lost 3 bases, J lost 4 bases, and 6 bases lay in between.